This note documents a single T cell receptor beta chain sequence. The data belong to a study of T cell changes during pregnancy in multiple sclerosis. The data were produced by immunoSEQ multiplex PCR, yet TCRdb's version contains in-frame clones alone and is incomplete. The sample contains about 79,000 clones, around 90% of which appear only once. Germline V lookup: CDR1 SGHDT, CDR2 YYEEEE. V lost 1 base to trimming and J lost 7 bases, with 8 bases between them. The CDR3 is made up of 13 amino acids. The chain combines TRBV5-6 with TRBJ1-4; D is ambiguous. This clonotype was obtained from a female donor with multiple sclerosis, enrolled in a pregnancy study. The sequencing used CD4+ T cells from peripheral blood mononuclear cells, collected in the second trimester of pregnancy. The CDR3 protein is CASSLPHVEKLFF. The DNA for the CDR3 is TGTGCCAGCAGCTTGCCCCATGTTGAAAAACTGTTTTTT.